Each of the 7 T cell receptor beta chains below was sequenced from the same sample in a study of blood T cell repertoires in COVID-19. The repertoire was sequenced with immunoSEQ multiplex PCR; TCRdb's copy has only in-frame clones and lacks some. The top ten clones hold about 11% of a sample with 90,000 to 150,000 clones, over 75% of them seen once. Specimen: peripheral blood. Receptor source: a man older than 75 with acute or convalescent COVID-19.

The chain combines TRBV9 with TRBJ1-4; tentative D call: TRBD1 (5 bases). Germline CDR1 is SGDLS and CDR2 is YYNGEE. The length of the CDR3 is 16 residues. The ends were cut back, 0 bases at V and 4 bases at J, with 13 bases in the middle. This CDR3 reads CASSVDGTWGNEKLFF. CDR3 in DNA: TGTGCCAGCAGCGTAGACGGGACTTGGGGTAATGAAAAACTGTTTTTT.

The chain employs TRBV7-2 and TRBJ1-5, with D perhaps TRBD1 (5 bases). Trimming took off 5 bases at V and 0 bases at J, with 14 bases between the two ends. Germline lookup yields CDR1 SGHTA and CDR2 FQGNSA. CDR3 size: 16 residues. CDR3 region: CASSPLGGVSNQPQHF. The CDR3 DNA sequence: TGTGCCAGCAGCCCCTTGGGAGGGGTTAGCAATCAGCCCCAGCATTTT. Looking up the rest from reference TRBV7-2 and TRBJ1-5 gives the full variable domain: GAGVSQSPSNKVTEKGKDVELRCDPISGHTALYWYRQSLGQGLEFLIYFQGNSAPDKSGLPSDRFSAERTGGSVSTLTIQRTQQEDSAVYLCASSPLGGVSNQPQHFGDGTRLSIL.

The chain is built from TRBV12-3 or TRBV12-4 and TRBJ2-1; D is unresolved. The CDR3 contains 12 residues. Trimming pared 4 bases from V and 8 bases from J, leaving 9 bases between. CDR3 in amino acids: CASSSLTDEQFF. For the CDR3, the DNA is TGTGCCAGCAGTTCTCTTACGGATGAGCAGTTCTTC.

The V call is TRBV9, the J call TRBJ2-3; 7 bases agree with TRBD1. Trimming cost V 4 bases and J 2 bases; bases outside gene matches: 10. Germline assignment: CDR1 SGDLS and CDR2 YYNGEE. The CDR3 has 16 amino acids. For the CDR3, the DNA is TGTGCCAGCAGCATAAGAGGGACAGTCCCCACAGATACGCAGTATTTT. This translates into CASSIRGTVPTDTQYF.

The sample holds one count of this clone. The chain carries TRBV18 and TRBJ2-1, with 12 bases fitting TRBD2. The CDR3 is 20 amino acids. With 6 bases clipped from V and 6 bases from J, the junction kept 21 bases outside the gene matches. Germline V gene sequence: CDR1 KGHSH, CDR2 LQKENI. The CDR3 reads CASSNQASGRASPSGNEQFF. The CDR3 nucleotides read TGTGCCAGCTCCAACCAGGCTAGCGGGAGGGCCAGTCCATCGGGCAATGAGCAGTTCTTC.

This chain joins TRBV7-9 and TRBJ2-7, with D possibly TRBD2 on 6 matching bases. The length of the CDR3 is 14 residues. Trimming removed 5 bases from V and 3 bases from J, with 14 bases in between. Per the germline V gene, CDR1 is SEHNR and CDR2 is FQNEAQ (reference sequence). CDR3 sequence: CASSPGGGVYEQYF. CDR3 DNA: TGTGCCAGCAGCCCTGGTGGAGGGGTCTACGAGCAGTACTTC.

This rearrangement joins TRBV5-6 to TRBJ1-1; the match to TRBD1 covers 7 bases. This CDR3 is built from 15 residues. Germline CDR1 reads SGHDT; CDR2 reads YYEEEE. The trim removed 2 bases at V and 7 bases at J, leaving 11 bases unmatched. The CDR3 spells CASSLNGRGRGEAFF. The CDR3 DNA reads as TGTGCCAGCAGCTTAAACGGGAGGGGGCGAGGTGAAGCTTTCTTT.